This T cell receptor (beta chain) was found in a study of cytomegalovirus exposure and HLA in healthy donors. Study at large: Around 200 million T cells yielded 100 million or so unique TCR beta sequences, as an earlier analysis found. Whole-study results and caveats: Researchers reported in a later analysis that common viral pathogens appeared linked to several top clusters. A prior analysis recorded that most TCR beta V segments were productive about 87% or about 30% of the time.

A remark on this clone: The antigen is not known.

It was with 60 Vbeta and 13 Jbeta primers that the PCR ran. Data came from immunoSEQ multiplex PCR; TCRdb stores just in-frame clones and leaves some out. The repertoire consists of more than 100,000 clones, with roughly 85% occurring once and the leading ten covering about 1.5%. Germline lookup yields CDR1 SGHNT and CDR2 YYREEE (reference sequence). The junction had 6 bases not matched to a gene; V was cut back by 2 bases and J by 3 bases. The CDR3 has 16 amino acids. The TCR comes from a man in his forties in good health and CMV-seronegative. Input material: PBMCs. The chain recombines TRBV5-4 with TRBJ2-3, with 10 nucleotides matching TRBD2. CDR3 residues: CASSLTSGERTDTQYF. DNA of the CDR3: TGTGCCAGCAGCTTAACTAGCGGGGAAAGGACAGATACGCAGTATTTT.